Each of the 8 T cell receptor beta chains below was sequenced from the same sample in a study of chronic HIV infection and antiretroviral therapy (dated by TCRdb to between 2015 and 2017). The library was obtained by 5' RACE. These reads were obtained on an Illumina MiSeq. The raw public reads went through TCRdb reprocessing: fastp at Q25, MiXCR clone calling, in-frame beta chains kept. When rows share a CDR3 protein, they turn into one entry using the most common DNA and genes. In all, the sample holds about 38,000 distinct CDR3 sequences, and 7% to 10% of those were seen once. 2.5% to 3.5% of the sample belongs to the ten largest clones. Sample: peripheral blood. The source is an adult who had HIV and had not received antiretroviral therapy, or was an uninfected healthy control (not recorded which).

Concerning this clonotype: This clone may be a read error of a much larger clone one base away. The chain joins TRBV20-1 to TRBJ2-1; 7 nucleotides match TRBD2. CDR1 and CDR2 (germline): DFQATT, SNEGSKA (reference sequence). This CDR3 spans 15 amino acids. CDR3 sequence reads: CSAKVTGLNYKEQFF. As DNA, the CDR3 is TGCAGTGCGAAAGTAACGGGACTAAATTACAAAGAGCAGTTCTTC.

This clonotype was counted only a few times. The chain joins TRBV28 to TRBJ2-6, with 7 bases fitting TRBD1. V was pared by 3 bases and J by 3 bases, with 14 bases of the junction left unmatched. CDR1 is MDHEN and CDR2 is SYDVKM in the germline V gene. CDR3 length: 19 amino acids. CDR3 DNA sequence: TGTGCCAGCAGTTTTATCCTCACAGGGGCTCGGGTTGGGGCCAACGTCCTGACTTTC. Translating gives CASSFILTGARVGANVLTF.

The chain combines TRBV29-1 with TRBJ2-7; 7 bases agree with TRBD2. The junction had 4 bases not matched to a gene; V was cut back by 5 bases and J by 3 bases. Germline V CDR1 and CDR2: SQVTM, ANQGSEA. The CDR3 runs to 12 residues. The CDR3 DNA reads as TGCAGCGTTTGTGAGCGGGACTACGAGCAGTACTTC. Its protein is CSVCERDYEQYF.

This clonotype was detected a few times. The chain has TRBV5-1 and TRBJ2-7, with D maybe TRBD2 (5 bases). The germline V gene encodes CDR1 SGHRS and CDR2 YFSETQ. The germline V and J ends were trimmed by 5 bases and 4 bases, with 16 bases remaining between them. This CDR3 is 14 amino acids long. CDR3 in amino acids: CASRSGPSSYEQYF. Written as DNA, the CDR3 is TGCGCCAGCAGATCGGGCCCTAGCAGTTACGAGCAGTACTTC.

Ten or more counts support this clonotype. The V call is TRBV4-3, the J call TRBJ2-2; D is ambiguous. The V end lost 0 bases, the J end lost 1 base, and 15 bases lay between the germline ends. This CDR3 comprises 18 residues. Germline lookup yields CDR1 LGHNA and CDR2 YSLEER. As DNA, the CDR3 is TGCGCCAGCAGCCAAGAAGAGTATCAAAGAATGAACACCGGGGAGCTGTTTTTT. This encodes CASSQEEYQRMNTGELFF.

This chain uses TRBV5-1 with TRBJ2-3, with D perhaps matching TRBD2 (5 bases). CDR3 size: 15 residues. Trimming took 4 bases from V and 2 from J, leaving 14 bases between them. Germline V lookup: CDR1 SGHRS, CDR2 YFSETQ. The DNA of the CDR3 is TGCGCCAGCAGCCTTTCTGGCGGGCCCACAGATACGCAGTATTTT. This gives the protein CASSLSGGPTDTQYF. Filled out from reference TRBV5-1 and TRBJ2-3, the complete variable domain reads KAGVTQTPRYLIKTRGQQVTLSCSPISGHRSVSWYQQTPGQGLQFLFEYFSETQRNKGNFPGRFSGRQFSNSRSEMNVSTLELGDSALYLCASSLSGGPTDTQYFGPGTRLTVL.

The CDR3: CASSETYSGANVLTF. The CDR3 DNA follows: TGTGCCAGCAGTGAGACCTACTCTGGGGCCAACGTCCTGACTTTC. The gene calls are TRBV2 and TRBJ2-6, with D hard to call. CDR1 is SNHLY and CDR2 is FYNNEI in the germline V gene. This CDR3 contains 15 residues. Trimming took 3 bases from V and 0 from J, leaving 6 bases between them.

This clonotype was picked up many times. CDR3 amino acids: CASSSWTNTGELFF. The DNA for the CDR3 is TGTGCCAGCAGTTCTTGGACTAACACCGGGGAGCTGTTTTTT. V usage is TRBV6-2 or TRBV6-3 and J usage is TRBJ2-2, with TRBD2 as a possible D gene (5 bases). There are 14 residues in the CDR3. Germline V gene lookup returns CDR1 MNHEY and CDR2 SVGEGT. V lost 4 bases and J lost 2, with 8 bases in between.